This entry is about one T cell receptor (beta chain). Its antigen is not known. This specimen belongs to a study of monozygotic twins with inflammatory bowel disease. Study-wide results and limits: Compared with healthy co-twins, IBD patients showed reduced TCRbeta repertoire diversity by inverse Simpson.

Every sample had its cDNA made across eight separate reactions. TCRdb reprocessed the 5' RACE reads; each CDR3 protein has one entry and no DNA is given. This table lists fewer than 550,000 distinct CDR3 sequences. The CDR3 is made up of 15 amino acids. CDR1 and CDR2 from the germline V gene are SGDLS and YYNGEE. Input material: blood. The source of this sequence is a human donor with ulcerative colitis or Crohn's disease, or a healthy co-twin of an affected twin (not recorded which). This chain uses TRBV9 with TRBJ2-3; TCRdb lists TRBD2, though no DNA is available to test this call. CDR3 loop: CASSESPGSTDTQYF. The entire variable domain, with the rest obtained from reference TRBV9 and TRBJ2-3, is as follows: DSGVTQTPKHLITATGQRVTLRCSPRSGDLSVYWYQQSLDQGLQFLIQYYNGEERAKGNILERFSAQQFPDLHSELNLSSLELGDSALYFCASSESPGSTDTQYFGPGTRLTVL.